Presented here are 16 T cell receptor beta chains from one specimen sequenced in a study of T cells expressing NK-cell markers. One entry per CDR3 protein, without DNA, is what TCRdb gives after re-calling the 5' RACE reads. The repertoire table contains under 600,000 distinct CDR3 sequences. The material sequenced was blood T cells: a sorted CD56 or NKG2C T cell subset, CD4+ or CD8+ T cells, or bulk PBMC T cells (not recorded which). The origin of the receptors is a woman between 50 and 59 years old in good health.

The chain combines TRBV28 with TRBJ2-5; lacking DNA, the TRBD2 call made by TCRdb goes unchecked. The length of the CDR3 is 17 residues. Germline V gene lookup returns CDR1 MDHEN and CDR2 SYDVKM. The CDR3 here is CASSFWPIAGGQETQYF.

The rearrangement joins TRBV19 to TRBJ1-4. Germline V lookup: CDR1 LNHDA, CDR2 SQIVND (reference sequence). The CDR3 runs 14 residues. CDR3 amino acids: CASSMAWAFSLMFF.

The CDR3 region is CASSQGVAGSSYNEQFF. This chain uses TRBV4-1 with TRBJ2-1; TCRdb gives TRBD2 as the D gene, but with no DNA this cannot be confirmed. This CDR3 region has 17 residues. Germline V CDR1 and CDR2: MGHRA, YSYEKL.

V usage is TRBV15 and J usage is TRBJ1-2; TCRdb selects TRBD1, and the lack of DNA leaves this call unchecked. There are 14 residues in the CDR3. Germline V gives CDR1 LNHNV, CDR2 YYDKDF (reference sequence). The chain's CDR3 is CATSRGDTNYGYTF.

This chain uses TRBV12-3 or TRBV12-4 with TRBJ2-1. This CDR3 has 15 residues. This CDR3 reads CASSLQQTKVNEQFF.

The CDR3 region is CASSIYSQYTGELFF. This chain uses TRBV19 with TRBJ2-2. This CDR3 comprises 15 residues. In germline, CDR1 is LNHDA, CDR2 SQIVND (reference sequence).

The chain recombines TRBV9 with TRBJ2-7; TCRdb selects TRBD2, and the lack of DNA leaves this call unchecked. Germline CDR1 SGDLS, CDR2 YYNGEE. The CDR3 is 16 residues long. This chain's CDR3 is CASSGGEASGTYEQYF.

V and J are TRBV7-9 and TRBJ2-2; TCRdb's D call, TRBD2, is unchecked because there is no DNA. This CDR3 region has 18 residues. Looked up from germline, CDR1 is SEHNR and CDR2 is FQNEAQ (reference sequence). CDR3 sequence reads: CASSLASRLAGHTGELFF.

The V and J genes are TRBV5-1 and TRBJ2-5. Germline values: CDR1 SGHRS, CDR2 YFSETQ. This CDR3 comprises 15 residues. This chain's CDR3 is CASSLWVGSQETQYF.

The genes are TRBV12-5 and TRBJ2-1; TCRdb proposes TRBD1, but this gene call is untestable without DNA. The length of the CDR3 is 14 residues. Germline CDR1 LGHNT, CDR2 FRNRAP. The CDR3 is CASGPPGSDNEQFF.

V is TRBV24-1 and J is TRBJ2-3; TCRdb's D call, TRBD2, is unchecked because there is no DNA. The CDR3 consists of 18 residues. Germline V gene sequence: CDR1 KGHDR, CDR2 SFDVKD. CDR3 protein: CATSDWTSGREKADTQYF.

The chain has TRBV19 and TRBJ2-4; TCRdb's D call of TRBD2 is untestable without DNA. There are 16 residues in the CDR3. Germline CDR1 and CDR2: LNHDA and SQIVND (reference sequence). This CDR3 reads CASAPAGAAPKNIQYF.

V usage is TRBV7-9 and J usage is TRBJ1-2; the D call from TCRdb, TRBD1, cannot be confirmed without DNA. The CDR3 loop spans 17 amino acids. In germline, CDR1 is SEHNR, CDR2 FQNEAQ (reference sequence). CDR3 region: CASSLKLQGTNNYGYTF.

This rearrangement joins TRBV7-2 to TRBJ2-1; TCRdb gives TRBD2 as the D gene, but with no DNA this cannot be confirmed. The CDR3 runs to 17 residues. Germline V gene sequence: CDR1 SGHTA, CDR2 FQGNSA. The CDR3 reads CASSLAAGYGSYNEQFF.

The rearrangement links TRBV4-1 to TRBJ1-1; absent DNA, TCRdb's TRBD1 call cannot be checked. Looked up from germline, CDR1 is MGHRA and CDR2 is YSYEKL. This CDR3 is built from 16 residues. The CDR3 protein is CASSQDLGTGITEAFF.

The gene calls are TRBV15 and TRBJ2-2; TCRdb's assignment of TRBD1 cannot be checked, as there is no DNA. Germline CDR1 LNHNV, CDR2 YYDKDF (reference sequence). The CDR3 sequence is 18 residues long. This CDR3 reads CATSRGGAGTLGTGELFF. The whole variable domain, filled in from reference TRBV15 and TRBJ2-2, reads DAMVIQNPRYQVTQFGKPVTLSCSQTLNHNVMYWYQQKSSQAPKLLFHYYDKDFNNEADTPDNFQSRRPNTSFCFLDIRSPGLGDTAMYLCATSRGGAGTLGTGELFFGEGSRLTVL.